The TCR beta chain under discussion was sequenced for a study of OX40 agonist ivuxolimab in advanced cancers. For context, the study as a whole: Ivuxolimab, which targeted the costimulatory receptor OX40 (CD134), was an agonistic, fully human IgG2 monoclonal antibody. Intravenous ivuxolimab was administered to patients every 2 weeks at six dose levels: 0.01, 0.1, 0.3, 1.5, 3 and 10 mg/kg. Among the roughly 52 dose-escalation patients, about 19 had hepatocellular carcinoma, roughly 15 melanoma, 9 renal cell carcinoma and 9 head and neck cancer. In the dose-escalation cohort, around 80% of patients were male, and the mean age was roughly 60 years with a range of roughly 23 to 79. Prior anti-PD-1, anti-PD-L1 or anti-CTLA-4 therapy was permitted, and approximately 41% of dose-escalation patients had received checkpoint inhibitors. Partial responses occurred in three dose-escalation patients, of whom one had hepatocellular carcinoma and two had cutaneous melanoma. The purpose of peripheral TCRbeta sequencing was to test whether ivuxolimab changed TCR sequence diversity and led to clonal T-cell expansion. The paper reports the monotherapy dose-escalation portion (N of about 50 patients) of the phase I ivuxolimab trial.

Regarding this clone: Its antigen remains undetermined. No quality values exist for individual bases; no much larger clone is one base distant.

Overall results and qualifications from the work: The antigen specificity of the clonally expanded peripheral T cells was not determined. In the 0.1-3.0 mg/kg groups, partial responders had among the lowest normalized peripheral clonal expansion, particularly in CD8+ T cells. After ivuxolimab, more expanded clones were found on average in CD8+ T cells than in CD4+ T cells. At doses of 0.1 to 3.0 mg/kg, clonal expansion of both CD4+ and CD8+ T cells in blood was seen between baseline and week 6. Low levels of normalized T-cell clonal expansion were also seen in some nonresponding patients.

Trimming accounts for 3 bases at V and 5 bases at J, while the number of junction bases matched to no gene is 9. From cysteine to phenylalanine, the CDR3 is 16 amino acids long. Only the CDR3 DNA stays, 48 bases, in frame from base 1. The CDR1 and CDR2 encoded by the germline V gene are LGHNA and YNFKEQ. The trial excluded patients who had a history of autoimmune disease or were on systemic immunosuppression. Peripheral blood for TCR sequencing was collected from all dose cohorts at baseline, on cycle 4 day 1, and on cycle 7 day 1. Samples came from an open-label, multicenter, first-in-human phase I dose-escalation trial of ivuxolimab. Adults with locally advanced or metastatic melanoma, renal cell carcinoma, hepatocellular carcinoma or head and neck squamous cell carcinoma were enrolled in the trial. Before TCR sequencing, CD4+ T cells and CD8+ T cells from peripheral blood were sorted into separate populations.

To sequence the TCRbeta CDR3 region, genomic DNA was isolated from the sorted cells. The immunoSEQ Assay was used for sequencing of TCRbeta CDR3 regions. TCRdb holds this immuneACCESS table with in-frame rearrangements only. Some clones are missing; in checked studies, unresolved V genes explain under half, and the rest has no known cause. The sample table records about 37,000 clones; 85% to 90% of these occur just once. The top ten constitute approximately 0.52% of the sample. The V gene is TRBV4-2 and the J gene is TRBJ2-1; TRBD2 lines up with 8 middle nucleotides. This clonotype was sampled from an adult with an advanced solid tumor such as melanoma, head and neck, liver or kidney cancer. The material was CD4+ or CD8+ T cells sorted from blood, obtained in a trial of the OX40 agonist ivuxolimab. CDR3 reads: CASSHHGGGENNEQFF. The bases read TGTGCCAGCAGCCACCACGGGGGGGGAGAGAACAATGAGCAGTTCTTC.